This T cell receptor beta chain was captured in a study of T cell responses to AZD1222 COVID-19 vaccine. Study information: Pooled together were second doses at about 4 or about 12 weeks. Study-wide findings and caveats: Nearly half of unique spike-specific TCRs reportedly avoided B.1.351 and B.1.1.7 mutated regions. Seropositive status at baseline applied to only five to seven AZD1222 recipients. Donors were mostly white British, more females; clonal diversity possibly underestimated.

Points on this clone: The antigen is undetermined.

TCRdb keeps only in-frame clones here, not all; method: immunoSEQ multiplex PCR. The profile shows around 160,000 clones, under 95% of them singletons. The germline CDR1 and CDR2 sequences are SGHTA and FQGNSA. V lost 4 bases, J lost 0 bases, and 13 bases lay in between. The CDR3 covers 16 residues. The clonotype originates from an adult in good health. The chain is built from TRBV7-2 and TRBJ1-5; D unresolved. Source: peripheral blood, taken on day 0 of AZD1222 vaccination. CDR3: CASSSGRTYSNQPQHF. The CDR3 region has the DNA TGTGCCAGCAGCTCCGGCAGGACGTATAGCAATCAGCCCCAGCATTTT.